Described below is a single T cell receptor beta chain sequence and its context. Use of 60 Vbeta and 13 Jbeta primers characterized the PCR. Original methodology: Per a later analysis, the number of unique TCR beta chains was approximately 80 million, of which 9 million to 14 million were shared. Data came from immunoSEQ multiplex PCR; TCRdb stores just in-frame clones and leaves some out. For V, J and clone size, that table is used; D and trimming come from the DNA. The sample has roughly 160,000 clones, around 80% seen once; the top ten hold approximately 2.3%. This sample stems from a study of cytomegalovirus exposure and HLA in healthy donors. This CDR3 contains 16 residues. Germline-derived CDR1 and CDR2 are MDHEN and SYDVKM. Trimming removed 5 bases from V and 7 bases from J; junction bases left unmatched: 13.

This TCR was sampled from a female donor in good health and CMV-seronegative. The genes are TRBV28 and TRBJ2-2, with 7 bases lining up with TRBD1. Sequencing was performed on PBMCs. The CDR3 protein is CASSRTGVPISGELFF. The CDR3 coding sequence is TGTGCCAGCAGTCGTACAGGGGTTCCAATCAGCGGGGAGCTGTTTTTT.